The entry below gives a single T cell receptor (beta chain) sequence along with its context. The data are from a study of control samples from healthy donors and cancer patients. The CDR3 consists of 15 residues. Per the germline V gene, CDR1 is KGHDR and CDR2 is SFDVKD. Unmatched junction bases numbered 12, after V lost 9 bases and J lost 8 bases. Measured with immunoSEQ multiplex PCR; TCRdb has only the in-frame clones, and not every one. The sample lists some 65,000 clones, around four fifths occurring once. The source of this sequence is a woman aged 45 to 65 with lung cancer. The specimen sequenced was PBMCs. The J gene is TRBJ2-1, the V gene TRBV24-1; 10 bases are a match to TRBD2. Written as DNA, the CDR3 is TGTGCCACCTGTGGGACTAAGCGGGGGGGCTATGAGCAGTTCTTC. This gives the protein CATCGTKRGGYEQFF.